This is a list of T cell receptor beta chains from one sample in a study of blood T cell repertoires in COVID-19. The data were produced by immunoSEQ multiplex PCR, yet TCRdb's version contains in-frame clones alone and is incomplete. Of 70,000 to 85,000 clones in the sample, almost 85% were seen once. What was sequenced was peripheral blood. All receptors come from a man of 80 years or more with acute or convalescent COVID-19. The CDR3 runs from the conserved cysteine through the conserved F or W. The order of the fields is J gene, clone size, CDR3 length, V gene, D gene, CDR3 DNA, CDR3 protein. A D gene is named only where the DNA matches it firmly. Rows give clone size only sometimes, using once, few, many, or a class for an expanded clone.

>TRBJ2-5|.|15|TRBV28|.
TGTGCCAGCAGTAGCAGGGCTCTTGTCCAAGAGACCCAGTACTTC
CASSSRALVQETQYF
>TRBJ2-5|.|16|TRBV9|.
TGTGCCAGCAGCGTACGGCAGGGAGGGGGGCAAGAGACCCAGTACTTC
CASSVRQGGGQETQYF
>TRBJ1-5|once|15|TRBV2|.
TGTGCCAGCAGTATTAGGGAAGCGGCGTATCAGCCCCAGCATTTT
CASSIREAAYQPQHF
>TRBJ2-5|.|17|TRBV7-6|TRBD2
TGTGCCAGCAGCTTATCGGGACTAGCGGGGGATCAAGAGACCCAGTACTTC
CASSLSGLAGDQETQYF
>TRBJ1-2|few|15|TRBV5-1|TRBD1
TGCGCCAGCAGTCTTAGCCAGGGGGCTGGGGATGGCTACACCTTC
CASSLSQGAGDGYTF
>TRBJ2-7|few|13|TRBV3-1/TRBV3-2|TRBD1
TGTGCCAGCAGCCCTCCGGACAGGGGGAAGCAGTACTTC
CASSPPDRGKQYF
>TRBJ1-6|few|15|TRBV19|TRBD1
TGTGCCAGTAGTATAGTGGACAGGTCGAATTCACCCCTCCACTTT
CASSIVDRSNSPLHF
>TRBJ1-1|.|15|TRBV18|.
TGTGCCAGCTCACGGGAGGACATTCCGAACACTGAAGCTTTCTTT
CASSREDIPNTEAFF
>TRBJ1-1|.|16|TRBV19|TRBD1
TGTGCCAGTAGTCCCCTCTCGGACAGGGGATATACTGAAGCTTTCTTT
CASSPLSDRGYTEAFF
>TRBJ2-1|.|17|TRBV4-1|TRBD1
TGCGCCAGCAGCCCGGGACAGGGTCCGGGTTCCTACAATGAGCAGTTCTTC
CASSPGQGPGSYNEQFF